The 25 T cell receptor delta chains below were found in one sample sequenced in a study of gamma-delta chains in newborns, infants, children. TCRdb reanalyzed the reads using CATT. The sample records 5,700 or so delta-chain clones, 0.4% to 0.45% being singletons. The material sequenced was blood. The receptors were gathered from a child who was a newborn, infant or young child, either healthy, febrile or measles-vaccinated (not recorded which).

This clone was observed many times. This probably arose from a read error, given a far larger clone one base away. CDR3 loop: CARDTAGGYSWDTRQMFF. The CDR3 bases are TGTGCCCGTGACACCGCTGGGGGATACTCCTGGGACACCCGACAGATGTTTTTC. The chain employs TRDV2 and TRDJ3, with 10 bases fitting TRDD3. This CDR3 is built from 18 residues. From germline, CDR1 is GEAIGNYY and CDR2 EKD.

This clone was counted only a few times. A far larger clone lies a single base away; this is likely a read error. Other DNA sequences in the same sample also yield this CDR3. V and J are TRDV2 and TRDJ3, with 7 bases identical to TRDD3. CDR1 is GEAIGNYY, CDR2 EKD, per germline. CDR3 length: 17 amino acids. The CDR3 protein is CACDTWGYSWDTRQMFF. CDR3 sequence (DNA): TGCGCCTGTGACACCTGGGGATACTCCTGGGACACCCGACAGATGTTTTTC.

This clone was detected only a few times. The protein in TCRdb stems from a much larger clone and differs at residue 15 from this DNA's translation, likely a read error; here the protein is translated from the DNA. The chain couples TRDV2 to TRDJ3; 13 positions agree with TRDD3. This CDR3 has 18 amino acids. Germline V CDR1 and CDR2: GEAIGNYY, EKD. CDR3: CACDVLGDTRWDTRRMFF. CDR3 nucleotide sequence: TGTGCCTGTGACGTACTGGGGGATACGCGGTGGGACACCCGACGGATGTTTTTC.

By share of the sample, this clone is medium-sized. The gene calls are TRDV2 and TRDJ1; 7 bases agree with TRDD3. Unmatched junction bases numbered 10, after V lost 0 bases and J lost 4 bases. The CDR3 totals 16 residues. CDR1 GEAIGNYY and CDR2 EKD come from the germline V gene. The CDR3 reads CACDTVGTGDNDKLIF. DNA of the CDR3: TGTGCCTGTGACACCGTAGGTACTGGGGATAACGATAAACTCATCTTT.

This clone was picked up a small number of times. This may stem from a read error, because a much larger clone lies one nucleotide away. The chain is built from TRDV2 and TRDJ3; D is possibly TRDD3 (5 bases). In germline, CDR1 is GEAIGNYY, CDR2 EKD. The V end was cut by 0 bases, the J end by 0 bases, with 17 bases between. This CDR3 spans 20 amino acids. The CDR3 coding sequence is TGTGCCTGTGACACCGTTTACTGGTGGATCAGCTCCTGGGACACCCGACAGATGTTTTTC. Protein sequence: CACDTVYWWISSWDTRQMFF.

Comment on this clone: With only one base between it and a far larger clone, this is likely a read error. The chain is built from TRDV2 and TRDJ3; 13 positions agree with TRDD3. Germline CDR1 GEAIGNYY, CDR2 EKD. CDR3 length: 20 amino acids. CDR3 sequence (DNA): TGTGCCTATGACACCGTACTGGGGGATACGAGCTCCTGGGACACCCGACAGATGTTTTTC. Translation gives CAYDTVLGDTSSWDTRQMFF.

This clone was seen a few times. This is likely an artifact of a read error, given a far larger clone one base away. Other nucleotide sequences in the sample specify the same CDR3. Here the CDR3 DNA reads TGTGCCTGCGACCCCCTGGGGGCCCCACTTTTGACAGCACAACTCTTCTTT. The encoded protein is CACDPLGAPLLTAQLFF. The chain is built from TRDV2 and TRDJ2, with 7 bases fitting TRDD3. Trimming took 7 bases from V and 1 from J; bases not matched to a gene: 14. Germline V gives CDR1 GEAIGNYY, CDR2 EKD. The CDR3 loop spans 17 amino acids.

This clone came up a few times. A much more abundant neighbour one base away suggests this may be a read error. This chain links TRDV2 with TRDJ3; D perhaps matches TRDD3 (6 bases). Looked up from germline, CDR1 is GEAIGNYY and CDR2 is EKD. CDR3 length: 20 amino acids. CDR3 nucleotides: TGTGCCTGTGACAAAGTCCCTGGAGACTACAGCTCCTGGGGCACCCGACAGATGTTTTTC. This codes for CACDKVPGDYSSWGTRQMFF.

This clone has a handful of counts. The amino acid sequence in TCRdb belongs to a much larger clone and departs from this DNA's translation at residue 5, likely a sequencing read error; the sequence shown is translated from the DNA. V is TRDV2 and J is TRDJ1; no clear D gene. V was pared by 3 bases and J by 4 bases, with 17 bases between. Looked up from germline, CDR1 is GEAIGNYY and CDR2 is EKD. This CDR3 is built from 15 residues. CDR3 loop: CACDALSIPGDKLIF. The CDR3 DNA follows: TGTGCCTGTGACGCCCTTAGTATACCGGGCGATAAACTCATCTTT.

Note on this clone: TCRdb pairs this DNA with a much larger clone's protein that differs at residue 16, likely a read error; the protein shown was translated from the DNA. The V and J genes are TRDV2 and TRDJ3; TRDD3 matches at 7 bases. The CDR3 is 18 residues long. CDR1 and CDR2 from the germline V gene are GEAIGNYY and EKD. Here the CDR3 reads CACDRLGVISWDTRQVFF. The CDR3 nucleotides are TGTGCCTGTGACAGGCTGGGGGTTATCTCCTGGGACACCCGACAGGTGTTTTTC.

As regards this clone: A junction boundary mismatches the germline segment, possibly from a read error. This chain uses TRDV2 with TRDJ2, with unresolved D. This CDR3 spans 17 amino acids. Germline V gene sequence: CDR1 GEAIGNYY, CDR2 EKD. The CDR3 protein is CACDASRSHPLTAQFFF. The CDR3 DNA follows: TGTGCCTGTGATGCCTCTAGGTCTCACCCTTTGACAGCACAATTCTTCTTT.

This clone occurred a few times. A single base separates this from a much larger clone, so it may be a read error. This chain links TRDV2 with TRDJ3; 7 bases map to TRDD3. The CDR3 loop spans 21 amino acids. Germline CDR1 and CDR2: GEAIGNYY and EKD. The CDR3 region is CAYDSLLGVSPNSWDTRQMFF. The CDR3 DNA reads TGTGCCTATGACTCTTTGCTGGGGGTTAGCCCCAACTCCTGGGACACCCGACAGATGTTTTTC.

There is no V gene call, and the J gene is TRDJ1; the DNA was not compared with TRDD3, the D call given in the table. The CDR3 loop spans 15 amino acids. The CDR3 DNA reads TGTTCCGGAATCCCCCCTACTGGGGGATATGGTCAACTCATCTTT. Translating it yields CSGIPPTGGYGQLIF.

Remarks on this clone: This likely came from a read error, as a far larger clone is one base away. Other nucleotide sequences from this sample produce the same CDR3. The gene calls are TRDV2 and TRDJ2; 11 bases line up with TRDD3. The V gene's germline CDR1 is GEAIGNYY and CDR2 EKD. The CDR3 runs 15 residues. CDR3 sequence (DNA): TGTGCCTGTGACGTACTGGGGGATATGACGGCACAACTCTTCTTT. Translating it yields CACDVLGDMTAQLFF.

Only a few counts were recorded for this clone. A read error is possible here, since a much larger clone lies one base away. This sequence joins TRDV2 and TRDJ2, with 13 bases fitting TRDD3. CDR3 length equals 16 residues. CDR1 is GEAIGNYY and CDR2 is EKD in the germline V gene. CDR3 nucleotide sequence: TGTGCCTGTGACCACCTACTGGGGGATACGGCAGCACGACTCTTCTTT. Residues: CACDHLLGDTAARLFF.

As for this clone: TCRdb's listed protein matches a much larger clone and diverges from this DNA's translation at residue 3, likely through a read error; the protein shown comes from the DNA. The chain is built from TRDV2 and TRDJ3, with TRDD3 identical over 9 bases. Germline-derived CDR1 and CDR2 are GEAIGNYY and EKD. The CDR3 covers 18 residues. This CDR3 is CASDTVLGDSWDTRQMFF. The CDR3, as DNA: TGTGCCAGTGACACCGTACTGGGGGACTCCTGGGACACCCGACAGATGTTTTTC.

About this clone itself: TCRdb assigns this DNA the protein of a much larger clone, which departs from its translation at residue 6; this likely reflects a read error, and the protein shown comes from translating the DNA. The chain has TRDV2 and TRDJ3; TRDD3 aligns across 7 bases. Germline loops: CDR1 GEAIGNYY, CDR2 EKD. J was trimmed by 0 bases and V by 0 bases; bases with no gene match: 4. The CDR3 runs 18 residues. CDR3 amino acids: CACDTRGMSSWDTRQMFF. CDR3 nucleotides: TGTGCCTGTGACACCCGGGGGATGAGCTCCTGGGACACCCGACAGATGTTTTTC.

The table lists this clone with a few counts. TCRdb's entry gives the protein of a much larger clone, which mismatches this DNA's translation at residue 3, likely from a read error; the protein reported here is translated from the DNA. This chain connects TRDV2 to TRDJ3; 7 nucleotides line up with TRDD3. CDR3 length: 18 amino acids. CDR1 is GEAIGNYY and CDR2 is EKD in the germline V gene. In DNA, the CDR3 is TGTGCCTTTGACACCGGGGGATTTAGCTCCTGGGACACCCGACAGATGTTTTTC. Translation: CAFDTGGFSSWDTRQMFF.

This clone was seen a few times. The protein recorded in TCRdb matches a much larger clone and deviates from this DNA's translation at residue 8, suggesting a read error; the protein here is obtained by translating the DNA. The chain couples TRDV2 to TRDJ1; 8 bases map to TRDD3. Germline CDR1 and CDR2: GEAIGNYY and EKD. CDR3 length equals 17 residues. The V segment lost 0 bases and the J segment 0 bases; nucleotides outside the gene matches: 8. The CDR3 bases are TGTGCCTGTGACACCGTAGGAATTGGGGGATACACCGATAAACTCATCTTT. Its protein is CACDTVGIGGYTDKLIF.

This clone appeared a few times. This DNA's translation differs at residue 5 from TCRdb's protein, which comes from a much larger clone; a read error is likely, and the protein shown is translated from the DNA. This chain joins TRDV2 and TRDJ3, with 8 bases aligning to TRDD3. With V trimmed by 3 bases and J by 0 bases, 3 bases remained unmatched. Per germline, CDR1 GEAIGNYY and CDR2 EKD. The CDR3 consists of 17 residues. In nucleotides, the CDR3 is TGTGCCTGTGACGCTGGGGGACACTCCTGGGACACCCGACAGATGTTTTTC. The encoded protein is CACDAGGHSWDTRQMFF.

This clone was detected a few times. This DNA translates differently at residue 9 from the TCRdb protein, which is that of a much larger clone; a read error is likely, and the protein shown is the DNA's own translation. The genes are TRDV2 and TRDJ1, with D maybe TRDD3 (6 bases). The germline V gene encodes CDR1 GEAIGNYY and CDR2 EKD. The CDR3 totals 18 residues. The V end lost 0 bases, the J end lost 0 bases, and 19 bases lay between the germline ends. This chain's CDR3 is CACDTYNWWIQYTDKLIF. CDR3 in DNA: TGTGCCTGTGACACCTACAACTGGTGGATACAGTACACCGATAAACTCATCTTT.

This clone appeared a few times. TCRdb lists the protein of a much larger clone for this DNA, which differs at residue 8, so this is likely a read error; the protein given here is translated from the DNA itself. CDR3 in amino acids: CACDTVGVGDTRQMFF. The CDR3 bases are TGTGCCTGTGACACCGTGGGGGTCGGAGACACCCGACAGATGTTTTTC. The chain employs TRDV2 and TRDJ3, with D tentatively TRDD3 (6 bases). Germline CDR1 and CDR2: GEAIGNYY and EKD. This CDR3 spans 16 amino acids. Trimming left V 0 bases short and J 7 bases short, with 12 bases between.

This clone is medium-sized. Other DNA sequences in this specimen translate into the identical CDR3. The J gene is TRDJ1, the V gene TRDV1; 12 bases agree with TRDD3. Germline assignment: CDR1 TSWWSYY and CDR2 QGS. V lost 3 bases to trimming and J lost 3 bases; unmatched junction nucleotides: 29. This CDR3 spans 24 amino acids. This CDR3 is CALGDPNFLQRNWGIPSESDKLIF. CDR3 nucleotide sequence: TGTGCTCTTGGGGACCCCAACTTCCTACAGCGGAACTGGGGGATACCCAGTGAATCCGATAAACTCATCTTT.

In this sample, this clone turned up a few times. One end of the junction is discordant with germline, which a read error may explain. DNA of the CDR3: TGTGCCTGTGACACCGGGGGCTTCAGCCCCTGGGACACCCGACAGACGTTTTTC. It translates to CACDTGGFSPWDTRQTFF. This sequence joins TRDV2 and TRDJ3; D may be TRDD3 (5 bases). Germline CDR1 reads GEAIGNYY; CDR2 reads EKD. The CDR3 is made up of 18 amino acids.

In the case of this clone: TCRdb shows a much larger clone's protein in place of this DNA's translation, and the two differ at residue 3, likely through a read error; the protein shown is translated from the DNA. CDR3 sequence (DNA): TGTGCCCGTGACACTGGGGGATACATAGGCTCCTGGGACACCCGACAGATGTTTTTC. Translating gives CARDTGGYIGSWDTRQMFF. The chain recombines TRDV2 with TRDJ3; 12 nucleotides match TRDD3. CDR1 and CDR2 (germline): GEAIGNYY, EKD. This CDR3 is 19 amino acids long.